This record covers a single T cell receptor beta chain. An end of the junction does not agree with germline; a read error may underlie this. TCR beta CDR3 sequences were amplified from RNA transcripts. The HTBI primer set drove a first-round RT-PCR of the TCR CDR3. From the multiplex PCR reads, TCRdb called clonotypes with MiXCR, one entry per CDR3 protein. Of more than 650,000 distinct CDR3 sequences in the sample, about 15% were seen once. Hyperthyroidism patients were newly diagnosed, had disease duration under 2 months, and were aged 18 to 65 years. The authors took PBMCs from roughly 9.5 ml fresh peripheral blood. The sample is drawn from a study of T cells in Graves' hyperthyroidism and ophthalmopathy. Germline lookup yields CDR1 KGHDR and CDR2 SFDVKD. The CDR3 runs 14 residues.

This receptor was identified in a woman between 18 and 29 years old with Graves' hyperthyroidism. Material for sequencing was blood. The V call is TRBV24-1, the J call TRBJ1-2; possible D gene TRBD1, 6 bases. The CDR3 coding sequence is TGTGCCACCAGTAACGCAGGGGTAAACTATGGCCACACCTTC. Residues: CATSNAGVNYGHTF.